This TCR beta chain was captured in a study of OX40 agonist ivuxolimab in advanced cancers. About the full investigation: Ivuxolimab, which targeted the costimulatory receptor OX40 (CD134), was an agonistic, fully human IgG2 monoclonal antibody. Intravenous ivuxolimab was administered to patients every 2 weeks at six dose levels: 0.01, 0.1, 0.3, 1.5, 3 and 10 mg/kg. Of the approximately 53 patients in dose escalation, about 20 had hepatocellular carcinoma, roughly 15 had melanoma, 9 had renal cell carcinoma and 9 had head and neck cancer. In the dose-escalation cohort, 65% to 85% of patients were male, and the mean age was around 60 years with a range of about 20 to 90. Patients were allowed to have had prior anti-PD-1, anti-PD-L1 or anti-CTLA-4 therapy, and 40% of the dose-escalation patients had been treated with checkpoint inhibitors. Three dose-escalation patients achieved partial responses, one with hepatocellular carcinoma and two with cutaneous melanoma. The purpose of peripheral TCRbeta sequencing was to test whether ivuxolimab changed TCR sequence diversity and led to clonal T-cell expansion. The paper describes the monotherapy dose-escalation part (N of about 55 patients) of the phase I trial of ivuxolimab. What the authors observed across the whole study: At doses from 0.1 to 3.0 mg/kg, clonal expansion was seen in both CD4+ and CD8+ blood T cells between baseline and week 6. On average, CD8+ T cells showed more expanded clones than CD4+ T cells after ivuxolimab. In the 0.1-3.0 mg/kg groups, partial responders had among the lowest normalized peripheral clonal expansion, particularly in CD8+ T cells. Antigen specificity was not determined for the clonally expanded peripheral T cells. Low levels of normalized T-cell clonal expansion were also seen in some patients who did not respond.

Genomic DNA was isolated from the sorted cells so that the TCRbeta CDR3 region could be sequenced. The immunoSEQ Assay was used to sequence the TCRbeta CDR3 regions. TCRdb carries this immuneACCESS record with in-frame sequences only. Its versions omit some clonotypes, under half of them owing to an unresolved V gene in the studies checked, with the rest unexplained. Across this sample there are tens of thousands of clones, with around nine tenths seen only once. The ten top clones hold more than 20% of the sample. The trial excluded patients who had a history of autoimmune disease or were on systemic immunosuppression. Peripheral blood for TCR sequencing was collected from all dose cohorts at baseline, on cycle 4 day 1, and on cycle 7 day 1. The samples were taken from a phase I, first-in-human, multicenter, open-label dose-escalation trial of ivuxolimab. The trial enrolled adults with locally advanced or metastatic head and neck squamous cell, hepatocellular, melanoma or renal cell carcinoma. Before TCR sequencing, CD4+ T cells and CD8+ T cells were sorted from peripheral blood as separate populations.

On this clone itself: Its antigen is still unknown. Base qualities are missing; no much larger clone stands one base away.

V is pruned by 7 bases and J by 6 bases, leaving 5 bases of the junction without a gene match. The germline V gene (reference sequence) specifies MNHEY as CDR1 and SMNVEV as CDR2. Taken from cysteine to phenylalanine, the CDR3 has 13 residues. Here the CDR3 DNA is all that survives: 39 bases in frame from base 1. The material was CD4+ or CD8+ T cells sorted from blood, obtained in a trial of the OX40 agonist ivuxolimab. The origin of this receptor is an adult with an advanced solid tumor such as melanoma, head and neck, liver or kidney cancer. The chain uses TRBV27 and TRBJ2-7, with TRBD1 matching 11 junction bases. CDR3 region: CASTGTGGLEQYF. The bases read TGTGCCAGCACCGGGACAGGGGGACTCGAGCAGTACTTC.